The following is a T cell receptor (beta chain) sequence with its context. Its antigen is as yet unknown. At one boundary the junction diverges from the germline segment, which might be a read error. The sample originates from a study of blood T cells in healthy people across ages. Overall study results and limits: Relative to aged donors, long-lived donors carried more naive CD4+ cells and displayed higher diversity. With unsorted PBMCs, a conclusive comparison of naive versus antigen-experienced cells was not possible.

Primed by a sample-barcoded 5' primer and a J-beta primer mix, a second PCR proceeded for 7 to 11 cycles. With 12 random nucleotides, a template-switch adaptor tagged each individual cDNA molecule. Every sample gave at least 3 million paired-end reads containing CDR3. TCRdb called the 5' RACE reads again in MiXCR, with one record for every CDR3 protein. The sample includes hundreds of thousands of distinct CDR3 sequences, 56% of them seen just once. The CDR3 loop spans 18 amino acids. Germline V gives CDR1 SGHRS, CDR2 YFSETQ. The sample consisted of blood. V is TRBV5-1 and J is TRBJ1-6; D perhaps matches TRBD1 (6 bases). This receptor was taken from a man aged 35 to 55 in good health. CDR3 residues: CASSLNPSGASSNSPLHF. In nucleotides, the CDR3 is TGCGCCAGCAGCTTGAACCCGTCGGGGGCTTCCTCTAATTCACCCCTCCACTTT.